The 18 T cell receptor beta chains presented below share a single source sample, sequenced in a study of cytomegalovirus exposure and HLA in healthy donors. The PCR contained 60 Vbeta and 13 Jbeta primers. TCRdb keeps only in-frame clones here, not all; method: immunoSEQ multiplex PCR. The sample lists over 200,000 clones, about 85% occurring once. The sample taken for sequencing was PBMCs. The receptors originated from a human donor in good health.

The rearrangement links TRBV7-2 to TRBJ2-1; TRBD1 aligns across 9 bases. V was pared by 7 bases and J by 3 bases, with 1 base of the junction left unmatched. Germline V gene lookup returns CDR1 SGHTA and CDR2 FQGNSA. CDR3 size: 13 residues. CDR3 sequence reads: CASTDRGYNEQFF. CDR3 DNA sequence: TGTGCCAGCACGGACAGGGGCTACAATGAGCAGTTCTTC.

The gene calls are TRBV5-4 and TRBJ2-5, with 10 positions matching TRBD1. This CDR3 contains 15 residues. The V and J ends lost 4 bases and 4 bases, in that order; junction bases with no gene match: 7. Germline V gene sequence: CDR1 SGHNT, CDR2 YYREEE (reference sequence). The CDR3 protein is CASSPRGQGTETQYF. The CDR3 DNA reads TGTGCCAGCAGCCCTCGGGGACAGGGGACAGAGACCCAGTACTTC.

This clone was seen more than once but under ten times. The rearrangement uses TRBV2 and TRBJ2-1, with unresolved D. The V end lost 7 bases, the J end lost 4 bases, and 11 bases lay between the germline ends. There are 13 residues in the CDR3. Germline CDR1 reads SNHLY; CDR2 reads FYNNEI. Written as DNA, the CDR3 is TGTGCCAGCAAACCCCCCACATACAATGAGCAGTTCTTC. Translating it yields CASKPPTYNEQFF.

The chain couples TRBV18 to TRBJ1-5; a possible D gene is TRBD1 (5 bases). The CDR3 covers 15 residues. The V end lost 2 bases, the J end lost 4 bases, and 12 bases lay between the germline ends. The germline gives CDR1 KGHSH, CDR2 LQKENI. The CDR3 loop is CASSPATGGNQPQHF. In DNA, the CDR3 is TGTGCCAGCTCACCAGCCACGGGGGGTAATCAGCCCCAGCATTTT.

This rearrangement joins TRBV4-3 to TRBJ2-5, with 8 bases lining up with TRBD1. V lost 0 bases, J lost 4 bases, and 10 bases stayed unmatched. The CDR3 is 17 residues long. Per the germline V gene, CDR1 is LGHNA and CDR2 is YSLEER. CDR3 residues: CASSQEIMDRDGETQYF. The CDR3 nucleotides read TGCGCCAGCAGCCAAGAAATTATGGACAGGGACGGAGAGACCCAGTACTTC.

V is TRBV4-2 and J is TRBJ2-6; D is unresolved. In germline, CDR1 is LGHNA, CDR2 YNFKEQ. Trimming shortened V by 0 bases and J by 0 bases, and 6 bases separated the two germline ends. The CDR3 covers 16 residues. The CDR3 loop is CASSQEATSGANVLTF. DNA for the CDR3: TGTGCCAGCAGCCAAGAAGCAACCTCTGGGGCCAACGTCCTGACTTTC.

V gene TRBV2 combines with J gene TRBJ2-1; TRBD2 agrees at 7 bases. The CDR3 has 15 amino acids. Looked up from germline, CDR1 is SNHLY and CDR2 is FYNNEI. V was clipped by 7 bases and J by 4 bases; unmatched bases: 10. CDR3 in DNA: TGTGCCAGCACTAATCTAGCGGTAGAGTACAATGAGCAGTTCTTC. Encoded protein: CASTNLAVEYNEQFF.

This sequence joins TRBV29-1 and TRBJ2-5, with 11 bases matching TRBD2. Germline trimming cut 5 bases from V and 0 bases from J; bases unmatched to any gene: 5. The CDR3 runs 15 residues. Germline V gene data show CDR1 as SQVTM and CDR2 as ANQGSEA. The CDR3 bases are TGCAGCGTTCTGGGGACTAGCGGAGACCAAGAGACCCAGTACTTC. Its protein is CSVLGTSGDQETQYF.

The CDR3 DNA follows: TGTGCCAGCAGCTTAGCCCAGGCCTCCGGGGGGACTGAAGCTTTCTTT. Protein product: CASSLAQASGGTEAFF. This chain links TRBV7-9 with TRBJ1-1; TRBD1 is a possible D gene (5 bases). The CDR3 runs to 16 residues. Trimming stripped 0 bases from V and 5 bases from J, with 16 bases between. The germline V gene has CDR1 SEHNR and CDR2 FQNEAQ (reference sequence).

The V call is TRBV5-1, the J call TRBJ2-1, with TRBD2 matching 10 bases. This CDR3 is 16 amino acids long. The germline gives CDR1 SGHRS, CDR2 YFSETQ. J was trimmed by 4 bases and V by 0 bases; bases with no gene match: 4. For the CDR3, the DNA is TGCGCCAGCAGCTTGGGAGTAGCGGGAGGATACAATGAGCAGTTCTTC. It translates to CASSLGVAGGYNEQFF.

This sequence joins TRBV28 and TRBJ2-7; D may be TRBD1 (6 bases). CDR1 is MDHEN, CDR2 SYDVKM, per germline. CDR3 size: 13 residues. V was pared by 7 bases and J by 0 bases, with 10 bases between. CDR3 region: CASKTGVSYEQYF. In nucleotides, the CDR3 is TGTGCCAGCAAGACAGGTGTCTCCTACGAGCAGTACTTC.

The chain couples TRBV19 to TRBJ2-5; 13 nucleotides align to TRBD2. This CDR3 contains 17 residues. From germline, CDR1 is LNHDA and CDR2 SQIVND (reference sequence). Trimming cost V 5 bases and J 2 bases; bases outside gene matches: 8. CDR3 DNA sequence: TGTGCCAGTAGTGCCAGACTAGCGGGAGGCGGACAAGAGACCCAGTACTTC. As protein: CASSARLAGGGQETQYF.

The CDR3 region is CASSEELAGAYEQYF. DNA of the CDR3: TGTGCCAGCAGTGAAGAACTAGCGGGAGCCTACGAGCAGTACTTC. The chain is built from TRBV6-1 and TRBJ2-7; 11 bases fit TRBD2. Unmatched junction bases numbered 1, after V lost 1 base and J lost 2 bases. The V gene's germline CDR1 is MNHNS and CDR2 SASEGT. This CDR3 region has 15 residues.

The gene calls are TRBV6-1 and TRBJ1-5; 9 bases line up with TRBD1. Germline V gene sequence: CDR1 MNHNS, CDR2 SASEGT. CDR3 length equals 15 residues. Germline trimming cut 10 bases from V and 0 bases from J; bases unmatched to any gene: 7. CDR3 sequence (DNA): TGTGCCATTACAGGGGGCTGGCTTAGCAATCAGCCCCAGCATTTT. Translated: CAITGGWLSNQPQHF.

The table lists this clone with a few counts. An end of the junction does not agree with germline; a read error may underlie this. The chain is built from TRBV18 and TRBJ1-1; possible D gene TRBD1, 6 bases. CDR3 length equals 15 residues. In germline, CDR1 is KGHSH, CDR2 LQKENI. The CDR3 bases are TGTGCCAGCTCAACACCGGAAGGGGGGGACACTGAAGCTTTCTTT. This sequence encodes CASSTPEGGDTEAFF.

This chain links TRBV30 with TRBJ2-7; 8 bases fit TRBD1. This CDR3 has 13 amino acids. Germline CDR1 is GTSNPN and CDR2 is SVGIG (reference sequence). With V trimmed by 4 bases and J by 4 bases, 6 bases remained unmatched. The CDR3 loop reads CAWKPTGAYEQYF. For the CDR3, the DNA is TGTGCCTGGAAACCGACAGGGGCTTACGAGCAGTACTTC.

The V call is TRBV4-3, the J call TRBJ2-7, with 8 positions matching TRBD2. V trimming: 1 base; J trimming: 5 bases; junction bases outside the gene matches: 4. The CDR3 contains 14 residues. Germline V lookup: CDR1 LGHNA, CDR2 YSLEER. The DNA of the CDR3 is TGCGCCAGCAGCCAAGTAGAGACTAGCGACGAGCAGTACTTC. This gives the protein CASSQVETSDEQYF.

For the CDR3, the DNA is TGTGCCAGCTCACGTGAACAGGGGGTAGACACTGAAGCTTTCTTT. Its protein product is CASSREQGVDTEAFF. The chain uses TRBV18 and TRBJ1-1, with 8 bases lining up with TRBD1. The germline gives CDR1 KGHSH, CDR2 LQKENI. The CDR3 consists of 15 residues. The V and J ends lost 4 bases and 3 bases, in that order; junction bases with no gene match: 7.